This TCR beta chain was captured by sequencing in a study of blood T cell repertoires in COVID-19. Measured with immunoSEQ multiplex PCR; TCRdb has only the in-frame clones, and not every one. The data contain hundreds of thousands of clones, around 89% of them singletons. The J segment lost 2 bases and the V segment lost 3 bases, leaving 8 bases of the junction unmatched. Looked up from germline, CDR1 is ENHRY and CDR2 is SYGVKD. The CDR3 is 18 residues long. Sample: PBMCs or T cells enriched from blood (not recorded which). This sequence was found in a woman between 40 and 55 years old who had recovered from COVID-19. This chain connects TRBV10-3 to TRBJ2-3, with 13 bases aligning to TRBD2. In nucleotides, the CDR3 is TGTGCCATCAGTGACCCGGGTGGACTAGCGGGGGACACAGATACGCAGTATTTT. This encodes CAISDPGGLAGDTDTQYF.